A selection of T cell receptor beta chains follows, all from one sample in a study of PD-L1 blockade in urothelial cancer. Only in-frame clones appear in the TCRdb table, and some are missing; sequencing was by immunoSEQ multiplex PCR. The sample has nearly 45,000 clones, about four fifths seen once; the top ten hold approximately 13%. The sample was PBMCs, taken around atezolizumab (anti-PD-L1) treatment. The receptor set was obtained from a man between 60 and 75 years old with urothelial cancer. Both conserved end residues are part of each CDR3. The D gene is left open where the match is weak. Size is omitted from some rows. Given values are once, few, many or a class for expanded clones.

v_call	d_call	clone_size	j_call	cdr3_nt	cdr3_aa
TRBV6-1	NA	NA	TRBJ2-1	TGTGCCAGCAGTGCCCTAGTCGCGGCCCGCTCCTACAATGAGCAGTTCTTC	CASSALVAARSYNEQFF
TRBV2	NA	NA	TRBJ2-7	TGTGCCAGCAGAGCTATACAGGGCGAGCAGTACTTC	CASRAIQGEQYF
TRBV5-6	TRBD1	NA	TRBJ2-7	TGTGCCAGCCAGAAATGGGACAGGCTCTACGAGCAGTACTTC	CASQKWDRLYEQYF
TRBV6-1	TRBD2	once	TRBJ2-1	TGTGCCAGCAGTGAACGGACTAGCGGGAAGGCCTACAATGAGCAGTTCTTC	CASSERTSGKAYNEQFF
TRBV7-2	TRBD1	NA	TRBJ2-5	TGTGCCAGCAGCTCGACAGGGCTCGGGGAGACCCAGTACTTC	CASSSTGLGETQYF
TRBV7-8	TRBD1	NA	TRBJ1-1	TGTGCCAGCACCTATGAAGGACAGGGGATGTTTGAAGCTTTCTTT	CASTYEGQGMFEAFF
TRBV11-2	NA	NA	TRBJ2-4	TGTGCCAGCAGCCCTGGGCTAGCCAAAAACATTCAGTACTTC	CASSPGLAKNIQYF
TRBV30	TRBD2	NA	TRBJ2-1	TGTGCCTGGAGTGGAGGTAGCGGGTACGAGCAGTTCTTC	CAWSGGSGYEQFF
TRBV6-6	NA	once	TRBJ1-4	TGTGCCAGCAGCAAACAGGGTCCGGTTAATGAAAAACTGTTTTTT	CASSKQGPVNEKLFF
TRBV29-1	NA	NA	TRBJ2-1	TGCAGCGTTGGAAGCAGGGAATGGGACACGTACAATGAGCAGTTCTTC	CSVGSREWDTYNEQFF
TRBV6-5	NA	NA	TRBJ1-2	TGTGCCAGCAGTTACTCAGGCGGCGGGCAAAACTATGGCTACACCTTC	CASSYSGGGQNYGYTF
TRBV7-2	NA	NA	TRBJ1-6	TGTGCCAGCAGCTTAGGACAGGCTTCACCCCTCCACTTT	CASSLGQASPLHF
TRBV5-1	TRBD1	once	TRBJ2-1	TGCGCCAGCAGCTTGGGACAGGGCCCATACAATGAGCAGTTCTTC	CASSLGQGPYNEQFF
TRBV15	TRBD1	NA	TRBJ1-6	TGTGCCACCAGCACACAGGGACAGGGCTCACCCCTCCACTTT	CATSTQGQGSPLHF
TRBV5-1	TRBD1	NA	TRBJ1-4	TGCGCCAGCAGCTTACAGGGGGCGAATGAAAAACTGTTTTTT	CASSLQGANEKLFF
TRBV5-1	NA	NA	TRBJ2-6	TGCGCCAGCAGCCCGCAGACAGGACGCTCTGGGGCCAACGTCCTGACTTTC	CASSPQTGRSGANVLTF
TRBV28	TRBD1	NA	TRBJ2-7	TGTGCCAGCAGTTCCGGGACAGGGTCCTACGAGCAGTACTTC	CASSSGTGSYEQYF
TRBV5-4	TRBD2	NA	TRBJ2-7	TGTGCCAGCAGTCGCGGGGGGTACGAGCAGTACTTC	CASSRGGYEQYF
TRBV5-5	NA	NA	TRBJ2-6	TGTGCCAGCAGCCACGGGGGCTCTGGGGCCAACGTCCTGACTTTC	CASSHGGSGANVLTF
TRBV4-3	TRBD2	NA	TRBJ2-7	TGCGCCAGCAGCCAAGAGAGTCCGGTCCTAGCGGGAGCCCACGAGCAGTACTTC	CASSQESPVLAGAHEQYF
TRBV19	NA	NA	TRBJ1-1	TGTGCCAGTACCCCCGACAGGAACACTGAAGCTTTCTTT	CASTPDRNTEAFF
TRBV11-2	TRBD2	NA	TRBJ2-3	TGTGCCAGCAGCCTCAGGACTAGCGAGGCAGATACGCAGTATTTT	CASSLRTSEADTQYF
TRBV29-1	TRBD1	NA	TRBJ2-5	TGCAGCGTTGAAAGTGGGCAGGGGGCAGCTCGGGAGACCCAGTACTTC	CSVESGQGAARETQYF
TRBV6-4	NA	NA	TRBJ2-3	TGTGCCAGCAAGGCAGGGGCGAGTGGGGACCCCACAGATACGCAGTATTTT	CASKAGASGDPTDTQYF
TRBV11-1	TRBD1	NA	TRBJ1-1	TGTGCCAGCAGCTATACAGGGGGATGGGACACCCCCTCTGGAGCTTTCTTT	CASSYTGGWDTPSGAFF
TRBV5-5	NA	NA	TRBJ2-2	TGTGCCAGCAGCCACCTAAGGACAGTGGATACCGGGGAGCTGTTTTTT	CASSHLRTVDTGELFF
TRBV5-1	TRBD1	NA	TRBJ1-2	TGCGCCAGCAGCTTGGGGGACAGGGCCTATGGCTACACCTTC	CASSLGDRAYGYTF
TRBV7-2	NA	NA	TRBJ1-3	TGTGCCAGCAGCCGCGGGGGCCGGACCTCTGGAAACACCATATATTTT	CASSRGGRTSGNTIYF
TRBV5-1	TRBD2	NA	TRBJ2-3	TGCGCCAGCAGCTTGTCGGGACTAGCGGGAGGGCTCACAGATACGCAGTATTTT	CASSLSGLAGGLTDTQYF
TRBV5-1	TRBD2	once	TRBJ2-3	TGCGCCAGCAGCGTAGGACTAGCGGGAGTGAAAGATACGCAGTATTTT	CASSVGLAGVKDTQYF
TRBV19	NA	few	TRBJ2-1	TGTGCCAGTAGTCGACCGGGCTCCTACAATGAGCAGTTCTTC	CASSRPGSYNEQFF
TRBV11-3	NA	NA	TRBJ1-6	TGTGCCAGCAGCTTCGGGATTAATTCACCCCTCCACTTT	CASSFGINSPLHF
TRBV5-8	NA	NA	TRBJ2-3	TGTGCCAGCAGCTCGGGGGTACCGGCTAGCACAGATACGCAGTATTTT	CASSSGVPASTDTQYF
TRBV7-9	NA	once	TRBJ1-3	TGTGCCAGCAGCCAGGACAGCAGCTCTGGAAACACCATATATTTT	CASSQDSSSGNTIYF
TRBV6-6	NA	NA	TRBJ1-6	TGTGCCAGCAGTTACGAGGGAGGCCGTAATTCACCCCTCCACTTT	CASSYEGGRNSPLHF
TRBV10-3	NA	NA	TRBJ2-2	TGTGCCATCAGGGGGATGGACATCACCGGGGAGCTGTTTTTT	CAIRGMDITGELFF
TRBV28	NA	NA	TRBJ2-7	TGTGCCAGCAGTTTCCAGAACTACGAGCAGTACTTC	CASSFQNYEQYF
TRBV10-3	TRBD1	NA	TRBJ1-5	TGTGCCACTTCCGGGACAGCTGATCAACCCCAGCATTTT	CATSGTADQPQHF
TRBV7-2	TRBD1	NA	TRBJ2-7	TGTGCCAGCAGTCCAATGTATGGACAGGGCTACGAGCAGTACTTC	CASSPMYGQGYEQYF
TRBV28	TRBD1	NA	TRBJ2-5	TGTGCCAGCAGCGGGACAGGGGAGGAGACCCAGTACTTC	CASSGTGEETQYF
TRBV7-2	TRBD2	NA	TRBJ2-3	TGTGCCAGCAGCTTAGGGGCGGGGGGGATACCAGATACGCAGTATTTT	CASSLGAGGIPDTQYF
TRBV5-1	TRBD2	NA	TRBJ2-7	TGCGCCAGCAGCTTGAGGTCGGGGAGGGACTTCTACGAGCAGTACTTC	CASSLRSGRDFYEQYF
TRBV7-8	NA	few	TRBJ2-1	TGTGCCAGCAGTCGCGATAGCTCCTACAATGAGCAGTTCTTC	CASSRDSSYNEQFF
TRBV6-1	TRBD1	NA	TRBJ2-3	TGTGCCAGCAGTGCCCGGGACAGGGGGCATGAAGATACGCAGTATTTT	CASSARDRGHEDTQYF
TRBV28	NA	NA	TRBJ2-1	TGTGCCAGCAGCCGCAGGGAAGGGGCCTACAATGAGCAGTTCTTC	CASSRREGAYNEQFF
TRBV6-5	NA	NA	TRBJ1-1	TGTGCCAGCAGTCCAGATCACAATCCCACTGAAGCTTTCTTT	CASSPDHNPTEAFF
TRBV6-1	TRBD1	NA	TRBJ1-1	TGTGCCAGCAGCAAGGACAGGGTGATGACTGAAGCTTTCTTT	CASSKDRVMTEAFF
TRBV7-2	NA	NA	TRBJ2-5	TGTGCCAGCAGCGCAGGTTCGGAAGAGACCCAGTACTTC	CASSAGSEETQYF
TRBV7-2	NA	NA	TRBJ2-3	TGTGCCAGCACCACGGAGGGGCAGGGCACAGATACGCAGTATTTT	CASTTEGQGTDTQYF
TRBV2	TRBD1	NA	TRBJ1-2	TGTGCCAGCAGTGCCAAGAGGACAGGGGCTAACTATGGCTACACCTTC	CASSAKRTGANYGYTF
TRBV18	TRBD2	few	TRBJ2-7	TGTGCCAGCTCTCCCGGGGGGAGCGGGTCCTCCTACGAGCAGTACTTC	CASSPGGSGSSYEQYF
TRBV6-5	NA	NA	TRBJ1-1	TGTGCCAGCAGCCTCTGGGAGGGCGAAGGAGCTTTCTTT	CASSLWEGEGAFF